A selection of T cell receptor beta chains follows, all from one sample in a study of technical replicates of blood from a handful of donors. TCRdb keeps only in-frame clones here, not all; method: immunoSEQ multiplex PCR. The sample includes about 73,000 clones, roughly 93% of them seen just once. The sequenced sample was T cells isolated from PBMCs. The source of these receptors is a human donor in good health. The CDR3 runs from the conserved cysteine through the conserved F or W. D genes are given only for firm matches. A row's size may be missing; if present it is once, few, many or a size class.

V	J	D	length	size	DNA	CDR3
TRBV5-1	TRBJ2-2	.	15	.	TGCGCCAGCACTGTTGGACAGACTTACACCGGGGAGCTGTTTTTT	CASTVGQTYTGELFF
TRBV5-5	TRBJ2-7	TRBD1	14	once	TGTGCCAGCAGCCGGGACAGCAACCTTTACGAGCAGTACTTC	CASSRDSNLYEQYF
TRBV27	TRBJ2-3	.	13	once	TGTGCCAGCAGTCCGGACAACACAGATACGCAGTATTTT	CASSPDNTDTQYF
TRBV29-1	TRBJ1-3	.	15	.	TGCAGCGTTGACCCGGGAGCTACCTCTGGAAACACCATATATTTT	CSVDPGATSGNTIYF
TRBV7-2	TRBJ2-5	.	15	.	TGTGCCAGCAGCCGTTCGTCAGTGATCCAAGAGACCCAGTACTTC	CASSRSSVIQETQYF
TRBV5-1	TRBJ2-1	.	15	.	TGCGCCAGCAGCTTCGGGTTAAACTCCTACAATGAGCAGTTCTTC	CASSFGLNSYNEQFF
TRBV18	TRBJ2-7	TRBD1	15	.	TGTGCCAGCTCCCCGGACTTTGGGACAGCCTACGAGCAGTACTTC	CASSPDFGTAYEQYF
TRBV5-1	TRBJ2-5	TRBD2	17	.	TGCGCCAGCCGTCCCCCGGGCCGACTAGCGTATCAAGAGACCCAGTACTTC	CASRPPGRLAYQETQYF
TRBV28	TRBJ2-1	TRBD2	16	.	TGTGCCAGCAGTTTGGGGGGAGGGCCTCTGCGCAATGAGCAGTTCTTC	CASSLGGGPLRNEQFF
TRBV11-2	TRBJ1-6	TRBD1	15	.	TGTGCTGCGATCGTCGGGGGACAGGGCTGTTCACCCCTCCACTTT	CAAIVGGQGCSPLHF
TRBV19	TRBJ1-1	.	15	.	TGTGCCAGTACTTCGAGGGGGGGCTGGAACACTGAAGCTTTCTTT	CASTSRGGWNTEAFF
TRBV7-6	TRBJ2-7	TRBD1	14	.	TGTGCCAGCAGCCCTGCCGGACAGGGGTCCGAGCAGTACTTC	CASSPAGQGSEQYF
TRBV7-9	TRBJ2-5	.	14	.	TGTGCCAGCAGTTTTACAGGGAGGGAAGAGACCCAGTACTTC	CASSFTGREETQYF